This TCR beta chain was observed in a study of pediatric ulcerative colitis. V was pared by 0 bases and J by 6 bases, with 10 bases between. Per the germline V gene, CDR1 is SGHRS and CDR2 is YFSETQ. The CDR3 sequence is 14 residues long. This clone was observed a few times. Rectal tissue came from one to two pinch biopsies taken at colonoscopy. The repertoire was sequenced with immunoSEQ multiplex PCR; TCRdb's copy has only in-frame clones and lacks some. The table records 40,000 to 55,000 clones, under 80% of them present only once. This sequence was found in a girl aged 10 to 17 with moderate ulcerative colitis. This chain uses TRBV5-1 with TRBJ1-5; D is possibly TRBD1 (5 bases). The sample was gut tissue. Written as DNA, the CDR3 is TGCGCCAGCAGCTTGGAAGGGGAGGGTCAGCCCCAGCATTTT. This encodes CASSLEGEGQPQHF.